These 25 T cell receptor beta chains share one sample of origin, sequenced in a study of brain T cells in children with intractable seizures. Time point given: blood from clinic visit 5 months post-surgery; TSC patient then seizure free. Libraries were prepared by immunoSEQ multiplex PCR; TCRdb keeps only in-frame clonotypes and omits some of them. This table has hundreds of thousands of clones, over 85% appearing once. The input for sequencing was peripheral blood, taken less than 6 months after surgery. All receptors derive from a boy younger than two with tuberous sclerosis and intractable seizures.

For the CDR3, the DNA is TGTGCCAGTAGTCCAGCAGGGGGCTCGGGCTACGAGCAGTACTTC. Amino acid sequence: CASSPAGGSGYEQYF. The rearrangement uses TRBV19 and TRBJ2-7; 8 nucleotides line up with TRBD1. Germline V lookup: CDR1 LNHDA, CDR2 SQIVND (reference sequence). After removal of 5 bases from V and 3 bases from J, the junction contained 9 bases not matched to a gene. This CDR3 contains 15 residues.

CDR3 sequence reads: CAWSWFYNEQFF. The CDR3 DNA sequence: TGTGCCTGGAGTTGGTTTTACAATGAGCAGTTCTTC. The V and J genes are TRBV30 and TRBJ2-1; no reliable D call. The CDR3 loop spans 12 amino acids. The V gene's germline CDR1 is GTSNPN and CDR2 SVGIG (reference sequence). V lost 2 bases and J 4 bases, leaving 6 bases between the germline ends.

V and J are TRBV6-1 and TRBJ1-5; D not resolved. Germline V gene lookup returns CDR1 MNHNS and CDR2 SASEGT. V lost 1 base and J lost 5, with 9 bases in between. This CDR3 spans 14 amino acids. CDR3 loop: CASSEGPRYQPQHF. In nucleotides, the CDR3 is TGTGCCAGCAGTGAAGGTCCTAGGTATCAGCCCCAGCATTTT.

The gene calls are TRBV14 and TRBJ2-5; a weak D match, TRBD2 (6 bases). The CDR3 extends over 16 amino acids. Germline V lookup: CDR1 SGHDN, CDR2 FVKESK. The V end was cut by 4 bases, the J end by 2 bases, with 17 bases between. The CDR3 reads CASSPIFLASQETQYF. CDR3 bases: TGTGCCAGCAGCCCTATCTTCCTAGCGTCACAAGAGACCCAGTACTTC.

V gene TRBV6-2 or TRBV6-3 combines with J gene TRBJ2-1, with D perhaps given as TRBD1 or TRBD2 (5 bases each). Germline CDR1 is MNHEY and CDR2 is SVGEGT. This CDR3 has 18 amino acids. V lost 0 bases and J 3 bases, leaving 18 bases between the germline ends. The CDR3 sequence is CASSYSIGTRAVYNEQFF. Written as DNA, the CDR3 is TGTGCCAGCAGTTACTCGATAGGGACGAGGGCCGTCTACAATGAGCAGTTCTTC.

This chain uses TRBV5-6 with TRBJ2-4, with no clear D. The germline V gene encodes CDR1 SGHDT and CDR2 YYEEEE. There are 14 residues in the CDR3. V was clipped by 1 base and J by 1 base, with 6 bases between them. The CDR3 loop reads CASSLIQAKNIQYF. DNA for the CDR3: TGTGCCAGCAGCTTGATACAGGCCAAAAACATTCAGTACTTC. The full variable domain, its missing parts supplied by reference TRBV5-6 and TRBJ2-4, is DAGVTQSPTHLIKTRGQQVTLRCSPKSGHDTVSWYQQALGQGPQFIFQYYEEEERQRGNFPDRFSGHQFPNYSSELNVNALLLGDSALYLCASSLIQAKNIQYFGAGTRLSVL.

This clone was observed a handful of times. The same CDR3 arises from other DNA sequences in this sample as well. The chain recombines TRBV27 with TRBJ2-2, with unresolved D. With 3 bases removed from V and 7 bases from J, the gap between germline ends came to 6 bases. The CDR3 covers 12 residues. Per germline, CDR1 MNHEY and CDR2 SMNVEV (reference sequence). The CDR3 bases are TGTGCCAGCAGTTTTAGGGACGGGGAGCTGTTTTTT. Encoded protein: CASSFRDGELFF.

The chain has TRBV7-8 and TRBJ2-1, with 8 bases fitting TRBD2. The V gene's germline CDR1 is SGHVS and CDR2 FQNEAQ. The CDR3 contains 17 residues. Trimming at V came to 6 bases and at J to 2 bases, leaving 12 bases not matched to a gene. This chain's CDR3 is CASRSLGSGGTYNEQFF. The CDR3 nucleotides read TGTGCCAGCAGGTCGTTGGGCAGCGGGGGTACCTACAATGAGCAGTTCTTC.

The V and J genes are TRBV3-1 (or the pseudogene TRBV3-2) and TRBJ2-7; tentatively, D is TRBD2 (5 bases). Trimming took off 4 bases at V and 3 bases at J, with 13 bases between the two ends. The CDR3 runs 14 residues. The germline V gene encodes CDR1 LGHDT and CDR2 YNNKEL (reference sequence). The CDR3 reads CASSPAGSLYEQYF. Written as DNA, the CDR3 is TGTGCCAGCAGCCCGGCGGGCAGCCTCTACGAGCAGTACTTC.

CDR3 in DNA: TGTGCCAGCAGCCAAGAGAGGCAGGACTCCTACGAGCAGTACTTC. As protein: CASSQERQDSYEQYF. The chain links TRBV3-1 (or the pseudogene TRBV3-2) to TRBJ2-7, with D unclear. CDR1 and CDR2 from the germline V gene are LGHDT and YNNKEL (reference sequence). Trimming cost V 0 bases and J 0 bases, with 9 bases left between them. The CDR3 has 15 residues.

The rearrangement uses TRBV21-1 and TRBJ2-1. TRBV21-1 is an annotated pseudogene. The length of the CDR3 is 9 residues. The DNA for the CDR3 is TGTGCCAGCAGCAAAGATCCGTTCTTC. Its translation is CASSKDPFF.

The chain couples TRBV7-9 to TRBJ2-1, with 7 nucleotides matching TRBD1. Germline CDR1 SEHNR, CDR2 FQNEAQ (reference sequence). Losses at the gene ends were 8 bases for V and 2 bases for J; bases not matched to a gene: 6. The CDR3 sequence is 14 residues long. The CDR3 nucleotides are TGTGCCAGCTCACGTGACAGGGCCTACAATGAGCAGTTCTTC. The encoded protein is CASSRDRAYNEQFF.

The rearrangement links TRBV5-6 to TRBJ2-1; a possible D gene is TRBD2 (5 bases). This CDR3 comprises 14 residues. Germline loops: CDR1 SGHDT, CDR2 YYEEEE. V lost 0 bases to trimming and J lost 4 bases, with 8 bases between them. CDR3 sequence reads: CASSLAGIYNEQFF. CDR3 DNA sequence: TGTGCCAGCAGCTTGGCCGGGATTTACAATGAGCAGTTCTTC.

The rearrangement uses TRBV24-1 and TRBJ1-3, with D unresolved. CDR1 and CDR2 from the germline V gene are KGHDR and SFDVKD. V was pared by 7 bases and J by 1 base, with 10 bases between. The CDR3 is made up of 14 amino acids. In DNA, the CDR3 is TGTGCCACCAGAATCGCCTGGTCTGGAAACACCATATATTTT. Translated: CATRIAWSGNTIYF.

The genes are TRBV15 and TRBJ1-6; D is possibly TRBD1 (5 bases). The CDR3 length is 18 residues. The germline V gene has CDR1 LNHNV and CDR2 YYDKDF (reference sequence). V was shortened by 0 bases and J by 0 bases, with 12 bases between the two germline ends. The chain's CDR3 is CATSRDTGDSSYNSPLHF. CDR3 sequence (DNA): TGTGCCACCAGCAGAGACACCGGAGACAGCTCCTATAATTCACCCCTCCACTTT.

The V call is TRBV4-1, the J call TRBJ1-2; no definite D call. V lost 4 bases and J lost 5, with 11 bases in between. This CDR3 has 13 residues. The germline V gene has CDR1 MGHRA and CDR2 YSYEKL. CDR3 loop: CASSPRSGYGYTF. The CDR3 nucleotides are TGCGCCAGCAGCCCCCGTTCCGGGTATGGCTACACCTTC.

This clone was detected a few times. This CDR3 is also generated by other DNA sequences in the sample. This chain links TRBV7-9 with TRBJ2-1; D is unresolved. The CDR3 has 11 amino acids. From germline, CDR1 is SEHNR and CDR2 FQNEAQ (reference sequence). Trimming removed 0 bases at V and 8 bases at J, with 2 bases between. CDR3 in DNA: TGTGCCAGCAGCTTAGCTCATGAGCAGTTCTTC. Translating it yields CASSLAHEQFF.

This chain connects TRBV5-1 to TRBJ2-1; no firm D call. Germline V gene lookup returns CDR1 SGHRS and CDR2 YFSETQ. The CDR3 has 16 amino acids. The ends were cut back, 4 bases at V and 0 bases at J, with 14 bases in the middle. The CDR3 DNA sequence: TGCGCCAGCAGCCTATCTTATACCCGCTCCTACAATGAGCAGTTCTTC. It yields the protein CASSLSYTRSYNEQFF.

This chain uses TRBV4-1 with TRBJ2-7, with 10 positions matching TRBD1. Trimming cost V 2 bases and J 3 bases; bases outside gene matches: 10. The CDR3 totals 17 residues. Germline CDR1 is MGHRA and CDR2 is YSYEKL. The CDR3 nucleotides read TGCGCCAGCAGCCAATCGACGGGACAGGGGCGTAACTACGAGCAGTACTTC. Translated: CASSQSTGQGRNYEQYF.

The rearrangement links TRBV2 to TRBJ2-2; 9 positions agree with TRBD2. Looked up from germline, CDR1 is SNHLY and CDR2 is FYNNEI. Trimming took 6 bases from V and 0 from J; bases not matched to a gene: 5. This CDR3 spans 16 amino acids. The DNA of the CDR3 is TGTGCCAGCAGCCAGACTAGCGGAGCGAACACCGGGGAGCTGTTTTTT. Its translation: CASSQTSGANTGELFF. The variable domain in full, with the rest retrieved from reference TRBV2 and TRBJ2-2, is EPEVTQTPSHQVTQMGQEVILRCVPISNHLYFYWYRQILGQKVEFLVSFYNNEISEKSEIFDDQFSVERPDGSNFTLKIRSTKLEDSAMYFCASSQTSGANTGELFFGEGSRLTVL.

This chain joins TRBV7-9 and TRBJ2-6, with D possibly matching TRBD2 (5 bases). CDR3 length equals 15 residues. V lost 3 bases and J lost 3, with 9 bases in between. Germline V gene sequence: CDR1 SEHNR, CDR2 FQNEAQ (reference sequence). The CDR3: CASSFGESGANVLTF. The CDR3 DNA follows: TGTGCCAGCAGCTTCGGGGAGAGTGGGGCCAACGTCCTGACTTTC.

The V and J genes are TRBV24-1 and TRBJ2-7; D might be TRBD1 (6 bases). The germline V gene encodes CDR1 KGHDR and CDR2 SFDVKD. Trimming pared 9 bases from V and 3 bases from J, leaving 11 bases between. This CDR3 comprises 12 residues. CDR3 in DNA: TGTGCCACCGAAGGGGGAATCTACGAGCAGTACTTC. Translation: CATEGGIYEQYF.

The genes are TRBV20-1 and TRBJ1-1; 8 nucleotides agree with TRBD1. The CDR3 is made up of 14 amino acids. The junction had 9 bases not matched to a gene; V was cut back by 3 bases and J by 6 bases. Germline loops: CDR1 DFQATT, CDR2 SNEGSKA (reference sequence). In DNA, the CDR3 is TGCAGTGCTAGTCCGACAGGGGCGAGTCCTGAAGCTTTCTTT. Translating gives CSASPTGASPEAFF.

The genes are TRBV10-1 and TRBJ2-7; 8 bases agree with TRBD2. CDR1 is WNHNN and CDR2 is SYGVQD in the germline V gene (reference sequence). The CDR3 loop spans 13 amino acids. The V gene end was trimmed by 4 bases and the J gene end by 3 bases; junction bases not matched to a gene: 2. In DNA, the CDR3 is TGCGCCAGCAGTGCGGGACTAGACTACGAGCAGTACTTC. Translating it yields CASSAGLDYEQYF.

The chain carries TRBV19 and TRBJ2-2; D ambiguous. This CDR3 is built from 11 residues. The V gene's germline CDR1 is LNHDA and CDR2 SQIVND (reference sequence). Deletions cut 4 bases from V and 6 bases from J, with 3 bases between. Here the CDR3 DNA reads TGTGCCAGTAGTAATGCCGGGGAGCTGTTTTTT. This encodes CASSNAGELFF.